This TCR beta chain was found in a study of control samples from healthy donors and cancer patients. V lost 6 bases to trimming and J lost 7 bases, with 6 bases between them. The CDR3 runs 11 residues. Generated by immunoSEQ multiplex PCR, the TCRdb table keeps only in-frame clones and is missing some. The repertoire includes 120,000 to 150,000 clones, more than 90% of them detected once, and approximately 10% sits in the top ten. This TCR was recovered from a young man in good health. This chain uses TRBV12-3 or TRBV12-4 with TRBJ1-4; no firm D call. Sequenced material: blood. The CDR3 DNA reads TGTGCCAGCAGCCCCGGTGAAAAACTGTTTTTT. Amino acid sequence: CASSPGEKLFF.